This entry lists 20 T cell receptor beta chains sequenced from one sample in a study of blood T cells in healthy people across ages. Through a sample-barcoded 5' primer and a J-beta primer mix, a second PCR was run for about 6 to 12 cycles. TCRdb called the 5' RACE reads again in MiXCR, with one record for every CDR3 protein. The sample carries some 760,000 distinct CDR3 sequences, 25% recorded once. These data also formed part of another study, on T cells of mothers and their children.

The sequencing sample was made of blood. The receptors derive from a boy younger than 18 in good health.

This clonotype was counted a few times. Written as DNA, the CDR3 is TGCGCCAGCACCAAAGCAGACGGTAGAGGGGTCTACACCTTC. Translating gives CASTKADGRGVYTF. This chain joins TRBV4-1 and TRBJ1-2, with a tentative D call TRBD1 (5 bases). Trimming left V 7 bases short and J 10 bases short, with 22 bases between. Germline V lookup: CDR1 MGHRA, CDR2 YSYEKL. The CDR3 is made up of 14 amino acids.

The sample holds a few counts of this clonotype. This chain connects TRBV7-2 to TRBJ2-3; D call uncertain. Trimming left V 6 bases short and J 4 bases short, with 11 bases between. The CDR3 is 13 amino acids. The germline V gene encodes CDR1 SGHTA and CDR2 FQGNSA. The CDR3 loop is CASRVGYADTQYF. Here the CDR3 DNA reads TGTGCCAGCAGGGTAGGGTATGCAGATACGCAGTATTTT.

This clonotype was seen a handful of times. The chain recombines TRBV12-3 or TRBV12-4 with TRBJ2-1; no reliable D call. Trimming shortened V by 5 bases and J by 1 base, and 15 bases separated the two germline ends. The CDR3 sequence is 16 residues long. This CDR3 is CASSHRIVMSYNEQFF. The CDR3 nucleotides are TGTGCCAGCAGTCACCGCATAGTGATGTCCTACAATGAGCAGTTCTTC.

This clonotype has at least ten counts. This chain links TRBV28 with TRBJ2-1; unclear D gene. V was shortened by 7 bases and J by 0 bases, with 16 bases between the two germline ends. CDR1 and CDR2 (germline): MDHEN, SYDVKM. This CDR3 contains 16 residues. The DNA for the CDR3 is TGTGCCAGCACCCCTTTCGGGTCGAGCTCCTACAATGAGCAGTTCTTC. Amino acids: CASTPFGSSSYNEQFF.

This clonotype was seen once. The chain employs TRBV7-2 and TRBJ2-3; no clear D gene. Germline V gene sequence: CDR1 SGHTA, CDR2 FQGNSA. This CDR3 spans 13 amino acids. The V gene lost 8 bases and the J gene lost 1 base, with 10 bases spanning the gap. CDR3 sequence reads: CASELVGTDTQYF. In DNA, the CDR3 is TGTGCCAGCGAGTTAGTGGGCACAGATACGCAGTATTTT.

This clonotype was detected only a few times. The gene calls are TRBV6-5 and TRBJ2-5, with 11 bases matching TRBD1. With V trimmed by 2 bases and J by 4 bases, 9 bases remained unmatched. CDR1 is MNHEY, CDR2 SVGAGI, per germline. The CDR3 totals 17 residues. CDR3 DNA sequence: TGTGCCAGCAGTTACCTCCCCGGGACAGGGGGAGGAGAGACCCAGTACTTC. Translating gives CASSYLPGTGGGETQYF.

This clonotype was found a few times. The rearrangement joins TRBV29-1 to TRBJ1-1; 7 bases agree with TRBD1. CDR1 and CDR2 from the germline V gene are SQVTM and ANQGSEA. The CDR3 sequence is 11 residues long. Trimming at V came to 7 bases and at J to 3 bases, leaving 2 bases not matched to a gene. The CDR3 coding sequence is TGCAGCGGCGACAGGGACACTGAAGCTTTCTTT. Its translation: CSGDRDTEAFF.

This clonotype has only a few counts. The V and J genes are TRBV6-5 and TRBJ2-7; 10 positions agree with TRBD2. This CDR3 spans 16 amino acids. The ends lost 0 bases at V and 3 bases at J; junction bases unmatched: 5. Germline assignment: CDR1 MNHEY and CDR2 SVGAGI. The CDR3 nucleotides read TGTGCCAGCAGTTACTCGCTAGCGGGAGACTACTACGAGCAGTACTTC. Its translation is CASSYSLAGDYYEQYF.

This clonotype was counted between two and nine times. The rearrangement links TRBV7-2 to TRBJ2-5, with 7 bases aligning to TRBD2. The closer fit of TRBJ2-1 to the DNA end suggests the J call may be wrong. Germline-derived CDR1 and CDR2 are SGHTA and FQGNSA. This CDR3 is built from 14 residues. This CDR3 is CASSLARDYIGQFF. The CDR3 coding sequence is TGTGCCAGCAGCTTAGCGCGGGACTATATTGGGCAGTTCTTC.

The chain has TRBV4-1 and TRBJ1-4; D unclear. Trimming left V 1 base short and J 3 bases short, with 18 bases between. Germline CDR1 reads MGHRA; CDR2 reads YSYEKL. The length of the CDR3 is 18 residues. The CDR3 reads CASSQVNKLGGSNEKLFF. CDR3 nucleotides: TGCGCCAGCAGCCAAGTAAATAAGCTGGGCGGCTCTAATGAAAAACTGTTTTTT.

This chain connects TRBV7-2 to TRBJ2-1; D not resolved. Looked up from germline, CDR1 is SGHTA and CDR2 is FQGNSA. The length of the CDR3 is 12 residues. V was shortened by 1 base and J by 9 bases, with 7 bases between the two germline ends. The CDR3 loop reads CASSLGQTEQFF. The CDR3 DNA is TGTGCCAGCAGCTTAGGGCAGACTGAGCAGTTCTTC.

This chain joins TRBV28 and TRBJ1-2; D ambiguous. Trimming removed 3 bases at V and 4 bases at J, with 9 bases between. The CDR3 contains 13 residues. Germline values: CDR1 MDHEN, CDR2 SYDVKM. DNA of the CDR3: TGTGCCAGCAGTTTGTTTGGTGGCTATGGCTACACCTTC. Protein: CASSLFGGYGYTF.

The chain combines TRBV20-1 with TRBJ2-5; TRBD2 aligns across 12 bases. Judging by the DNA end, TRBJ2-1 fits better; the J call may be wrong. Germline V gene data show CDR1 as DFQATT and CDR2 as SNEGSKA (reference sequence). The CDR3 contains 16 residues. As DNA, the CDR3 is TGCAGTGCTAGAGGGACTAGCGGGATGTTCTACAATGAGCAGTTCTTC. Translating it yields CSARGTSGMFYNEQFF.

In this sample, this clonotype turned up many times. This rearrangement joins TRBV14 to TRBJ2-5; D is possibly TRBD2 (6 bases). The germline V gene has CDR1 SGHDN and CDR2 FVKESK. The CDR3 consists of 15 residues. V was cut by 4 bases and J by 0 bases, with 12 bases left in between. The CDR3 sequence: CASSPLGGYQETQYF. The CDR3 nucleotides read TGTGCCAGCAGCCCCCTCGGAGGGTACCAAGAGACCCAGTACTTC.

This clonotype was recorded a few times. The rearrangement uses TRBV7-2 and TRBJ2-5; D is perhaps TRBD1 (5 bases). The CDR3 is made up of 14 amino acids. CDR1 SGHTA and CDR2 FQGNSA come from the germline V gene. V dropped 6 bases and J dropped 6 bases, with 17 bases sitting between them. Here the CDR3 DNA reads TGTGCCAGCAGTTCTCCGACAGTTCTGAAGACCCAGTACTTC. The encoded protein is CASSSPTVLKTQYF.

There are a few counts of this clonotype. This chain uses TRBV18 with TRBJ2-7; 7 positions match TRBD1. V gave up 3 bases and J gave up 0 bases; unmatched junction bases: 8. Germline V gene lookup returns CDR1 KGHSH and CDR2 LQKENI. The CDR3 contains 16 residues. The CDR3 spells CASSPLRDRSSYEQYF. CDR3 DNA sequence: TGTGCCAGCTCACCGCTCCGGGACAGAAGCTCCTACGAGCAGTACTTC.

This clonotype was counted a few times. The gene calls are TRBV11-2 and TRBJ2-5; 14 bases match TRBD2. The CDR3 is 18 residues long. J was trimmed by 6 bases and V by 2 bases; bases with no gene match: 11. Looked up from germline, CDR1 is SGHAT and CDR2 is FQNNGV. The DNA of the CDR3 is TGTGCCAGCAGCTTAATAGAGGGGACTAGCGGGGGACGGCAGACCCAGTACTTC. Its protein is CASSLIEGTSGGRQTQYF.

This chain links TRBV4-2 with TRBJ2-5; TRBD2 matches 8 bases. The CDR3 loop spans 15 amino acids. Germline trimming cut 1 base from V and 3 bases from J; bases unmatched to any gene: 4. Germline lookup yields CDR1 LGHNA and CDR2 YNFKEQ. CDR3 region: CASSQAELAEETQYF. For the CDR3, the DNA is TGTGCCAGCAGCCAAGCGGAACTAGCGGAAGAGACCCAGTACTTC.

This chain links TRBV29-1 with TRBJ2-5; weak D call: TRBD1 (5 bases). The CDR3 covers 14 residues. Trimming took off 7 bases at V and 2 bases at J, with 17 bases between the two ends. Looked up from germline, CDR1 is SQVTM and CDR2 is ANQGSEA. CDR3 coding DNA: TGCAGCGCAAGAGATTACAGGAAACAAGAGACCCAGTACTTC. Translated: CSARDYRKQETQYF.

The gene calls are TRBV7-9 and TRBJ2-7; TRBD2 matches at 8 bases. Germline CDR1 and CDR2: SEHNR and FQNEAQ (reference sequence). J lost 4 bases, V lost 5 bases, and 13 bases had no gene match. The CDR3 spans 16 residues. The CDR3 DNA reads as TGTGCCAGCAGCCACCCGACTAGCGAGGTCGGTTACGAGCAGTACTTC. Translating it yields CASSHPTSEVGYEQYF.